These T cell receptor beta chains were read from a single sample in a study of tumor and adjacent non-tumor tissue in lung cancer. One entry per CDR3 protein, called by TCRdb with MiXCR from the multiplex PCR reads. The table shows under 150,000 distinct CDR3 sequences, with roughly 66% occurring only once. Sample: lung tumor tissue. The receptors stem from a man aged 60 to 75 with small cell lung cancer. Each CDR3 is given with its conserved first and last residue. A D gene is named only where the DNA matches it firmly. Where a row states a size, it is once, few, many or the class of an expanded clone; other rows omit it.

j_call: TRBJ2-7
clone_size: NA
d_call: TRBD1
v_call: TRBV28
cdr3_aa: CASSLGTGFEQYF
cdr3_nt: TGTGCCAGCAGTTTAGGGACAGGCTTCGAGCAGTACTTC

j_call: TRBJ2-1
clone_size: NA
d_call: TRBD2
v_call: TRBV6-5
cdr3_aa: CARSYSAGGSGEQFF
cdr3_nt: TGTGCCCGCAGTTACTCTGCGGGAGGCAGTGGTGAGCAGTTCTTC

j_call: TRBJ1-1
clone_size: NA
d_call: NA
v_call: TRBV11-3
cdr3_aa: CASGTEGVTEAFF
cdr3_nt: TGTGCCAGCGGCACTGAAGGGGTGACTGAAGCTTTCTTT

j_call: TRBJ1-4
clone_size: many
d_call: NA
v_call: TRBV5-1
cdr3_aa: CASSKGPSEKLFF
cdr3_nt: TGCGCCAGCAGCAAGGGACCCTCGGAAAAACTGTTTTTT

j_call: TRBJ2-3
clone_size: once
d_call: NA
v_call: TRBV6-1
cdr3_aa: CASSAYARDTITQYF
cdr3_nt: TGTGCCAGCAGTGCTTATGCGCGGGACACAATTACGCAGTATTTT

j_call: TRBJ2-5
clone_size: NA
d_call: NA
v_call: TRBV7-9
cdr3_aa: CASAGGETQYF
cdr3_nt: TGTGCCAGCGCAGGGGGGGAGACCCAGTACTTC

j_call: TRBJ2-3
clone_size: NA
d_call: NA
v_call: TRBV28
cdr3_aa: CASSPWGARNGGTQYF
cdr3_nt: TGTGCCAGCAGTCCATGGGGGGCGCGCAATGGCGGTACGCAGTATTTT

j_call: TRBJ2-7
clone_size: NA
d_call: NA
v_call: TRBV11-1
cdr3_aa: CVSSPRIGSYEQYF
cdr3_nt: TGTGTCAGCAGTCCACGAATTGGCTCCTACGAGCAGTACTTC

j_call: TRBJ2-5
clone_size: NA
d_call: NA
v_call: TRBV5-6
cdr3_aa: CASSLVHDQESQYF
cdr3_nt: TGTGCCAGCAGCTTAGTGCACGACCAAGAGTCCCAGTACTTC

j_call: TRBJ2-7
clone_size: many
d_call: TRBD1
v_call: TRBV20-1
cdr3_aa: CSARGQGAIDEQYF
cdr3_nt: TGCAGTGCTAGAGGACAGGGAGCTATAGACGAGCAGTACTTC

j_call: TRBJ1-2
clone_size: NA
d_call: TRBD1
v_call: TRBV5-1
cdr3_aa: CASNTGQGGYTF
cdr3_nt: TGCGCCAGCAACACCGGACAGGGTGGCTACACCTTC

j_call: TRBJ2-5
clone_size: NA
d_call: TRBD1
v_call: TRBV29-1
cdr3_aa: CSIEGPTGRQETQYF
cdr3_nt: TGCAGCATCGAGGGCCCGACAGGGAGACAAGAGACCCAGTACTTC

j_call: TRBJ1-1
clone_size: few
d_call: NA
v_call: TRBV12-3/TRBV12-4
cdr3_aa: CAISERGQMNTEAFF
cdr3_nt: TGTGCCATTTCCGAGAGAGGACAGATGAACACTGAAGCTTTCTTT